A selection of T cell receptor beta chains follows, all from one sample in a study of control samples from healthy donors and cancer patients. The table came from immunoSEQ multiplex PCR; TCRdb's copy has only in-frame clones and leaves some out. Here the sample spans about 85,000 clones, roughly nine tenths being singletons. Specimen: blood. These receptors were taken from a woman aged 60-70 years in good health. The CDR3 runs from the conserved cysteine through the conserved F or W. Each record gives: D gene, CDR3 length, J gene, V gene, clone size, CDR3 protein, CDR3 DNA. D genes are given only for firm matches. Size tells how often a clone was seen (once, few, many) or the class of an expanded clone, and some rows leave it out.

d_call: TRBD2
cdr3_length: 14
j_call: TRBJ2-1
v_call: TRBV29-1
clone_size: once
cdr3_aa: CSVVITSGYNEQFF
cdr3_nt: TGCAGCGTTGTTATAACTAGCGGATACAATGAGCAGTTCTTC

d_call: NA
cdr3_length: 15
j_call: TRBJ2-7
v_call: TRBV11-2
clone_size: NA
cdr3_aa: CASSLLRERPYEQYF
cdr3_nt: TGTGCCAGCAGCCTTCTCCGGGAGAGACCCTACGAGCAGTACTTC

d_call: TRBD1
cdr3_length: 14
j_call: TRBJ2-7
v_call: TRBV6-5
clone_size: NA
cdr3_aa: CASSYRDRPYEQYF
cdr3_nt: TGTGCCAGCAGTTACCGGGACAGACCCTACGAGCAGTACTTC

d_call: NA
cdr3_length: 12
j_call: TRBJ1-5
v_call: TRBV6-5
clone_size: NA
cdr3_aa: CASSGSGQPQHF
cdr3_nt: TGTGCCAGCTCGGGAAGCGGTCAGCCCCAGCATTTT

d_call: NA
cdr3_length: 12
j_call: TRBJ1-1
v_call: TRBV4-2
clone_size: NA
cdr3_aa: CASGRGILEAFF
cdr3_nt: TGTGCCAGCGGGAGGGGGATATTGGAAGCTTTCTTT

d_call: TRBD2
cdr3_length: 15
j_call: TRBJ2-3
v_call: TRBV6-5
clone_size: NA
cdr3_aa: CASVPSGGTRGTQYF
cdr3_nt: TGTGCCAGCGTTCCTAGCGGGGGAACCCGTGGTACGCAGTATTTT

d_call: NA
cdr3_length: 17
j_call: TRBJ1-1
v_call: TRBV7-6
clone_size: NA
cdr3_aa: CASSLIIGRRMNTEAFF
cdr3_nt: TGTGCCAGCAGCTTAATCATAGGACGGAGAATGAACACTGAAGCTTTCTTT

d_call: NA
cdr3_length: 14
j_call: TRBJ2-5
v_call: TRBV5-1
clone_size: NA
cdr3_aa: CASSLFGGEETQYF
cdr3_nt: TGCGCCAGCAGCTTGTTTGGGGGTGAAGAGACCCAGTACTTC

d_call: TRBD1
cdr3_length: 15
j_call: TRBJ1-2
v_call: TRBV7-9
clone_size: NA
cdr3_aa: CASSPRDRGREGYTF
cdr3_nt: TGTGCCAGCAGCCCCCGGGACAGGGGGCGAGAAGGCTACACCTTC

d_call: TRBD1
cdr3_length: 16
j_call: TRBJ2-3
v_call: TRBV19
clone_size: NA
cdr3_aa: CASSPMDRGNTDTQYF
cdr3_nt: TGTGCCAGTAGTCCCATGGACAGGGGAAACACAGATACGCAGTATTTT

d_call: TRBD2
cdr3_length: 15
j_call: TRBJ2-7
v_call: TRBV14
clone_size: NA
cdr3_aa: CASRRSGTPLDEQYF
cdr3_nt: TGTGCCAGCAGACGTAGCGGGACTCCCCTGGACGAGCAGTACTTC

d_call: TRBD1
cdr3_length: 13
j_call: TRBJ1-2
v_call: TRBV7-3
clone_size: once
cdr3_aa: CASSSGQGYGYTF
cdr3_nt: TGTGCCAGCAGCTCCGGACAGGGCTATGGCTACACCTTC

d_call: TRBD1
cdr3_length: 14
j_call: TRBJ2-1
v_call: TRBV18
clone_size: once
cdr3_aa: CASSPITGDNEQFF
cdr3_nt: TGTGCCAGCTCACCGATCACAGGGGACAATGAGCAGTTCTTC

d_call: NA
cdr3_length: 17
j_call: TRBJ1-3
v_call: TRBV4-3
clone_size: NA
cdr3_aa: CASSQTRGTYSGNTIYF
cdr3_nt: TGCGCCAGCAGCCAAACTAGGGGGACCTACTCTGGAAACACCATATATTTT

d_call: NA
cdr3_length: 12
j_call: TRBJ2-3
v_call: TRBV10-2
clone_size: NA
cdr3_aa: CASRTRTDTQYF
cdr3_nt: TGCGCCAGCAGGACTCGGACAGATACGCAGTATTTT

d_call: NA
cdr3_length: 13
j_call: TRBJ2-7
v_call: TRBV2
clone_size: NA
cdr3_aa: CASSVLQTYEQYF
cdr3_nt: TGTGCCAGCAGTGTTTTACAGACCTACGAGCAGTACTTC

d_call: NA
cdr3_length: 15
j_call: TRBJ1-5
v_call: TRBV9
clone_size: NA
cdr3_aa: CASSVGGNSNQPQHF
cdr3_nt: TGTGCCAGCAGCGTAGGGGGGAATAGCAATCAGCCCCAGCATTTT

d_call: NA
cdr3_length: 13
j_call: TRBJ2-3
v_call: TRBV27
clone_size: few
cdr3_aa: CARGTRWRDTQYF
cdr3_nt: TGTGCCAGGGGGACACGGTGGAGAGATACGCAGTATTTT

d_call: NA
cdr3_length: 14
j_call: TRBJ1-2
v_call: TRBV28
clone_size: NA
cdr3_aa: CASSSTLQGDGYTF
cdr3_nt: TGTGCCAGCAGTTCCACCTTACAGGGCGACGGCTACACCTTC

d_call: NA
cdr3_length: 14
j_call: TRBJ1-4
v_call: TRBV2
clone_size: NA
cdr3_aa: CASRGDATNEKLFF
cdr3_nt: TGTGCCAGCAGGGGAGACGCAACTAATGAAAAACTGTTTTTT

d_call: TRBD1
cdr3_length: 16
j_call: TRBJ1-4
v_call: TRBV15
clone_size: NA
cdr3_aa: CATSTLPGTAFTKLFF
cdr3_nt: TGTGCCACCAGCACACTTCCCGGGACAGCATTTACGAAACTGTTTTTT

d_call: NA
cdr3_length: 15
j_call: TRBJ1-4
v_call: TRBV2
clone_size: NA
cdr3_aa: CASARTAATNEKLFF
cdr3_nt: TGTGCCAGCGCTCGGACCGCTGCAACTAATGAAAAACTGTTTTTT

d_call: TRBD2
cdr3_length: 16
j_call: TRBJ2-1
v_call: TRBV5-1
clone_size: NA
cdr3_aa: CASSPVAGESYNEQFF
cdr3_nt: TGCGCCAGCAGCCCAGTAGCGGGGGAGTCCTACAATGAGCAGTTCTTC

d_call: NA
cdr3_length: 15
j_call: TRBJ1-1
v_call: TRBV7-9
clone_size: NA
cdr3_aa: CASSLLKGKNTEAFF
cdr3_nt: TGTGCCAGCAGCTTATTGAAGGGGAAGAACACTGAAGCTTTCTTT

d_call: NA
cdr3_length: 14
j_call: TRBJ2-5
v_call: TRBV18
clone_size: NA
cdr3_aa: CASSQSLGPGTQYF
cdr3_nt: TGTGCCAGCTCCCAGTCGTTGGGTCCCGGGACCCAGTACTTC

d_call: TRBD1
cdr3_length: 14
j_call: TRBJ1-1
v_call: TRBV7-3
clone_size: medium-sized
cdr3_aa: CASSLTGGNTEAFF
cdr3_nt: TGTGCCAGCAGCTTAACAGGGGGCAACACTGAAGCTTTCTTT

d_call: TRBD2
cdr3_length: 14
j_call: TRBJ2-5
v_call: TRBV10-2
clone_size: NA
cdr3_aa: CASSESGSGGTQYF
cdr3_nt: TGCGCCAGCAGTGAGTCGGGAAGCGGGGGGACCCAGTACTTC

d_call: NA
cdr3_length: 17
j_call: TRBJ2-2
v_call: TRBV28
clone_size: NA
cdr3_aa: CASSLRRSRLNTGELFF
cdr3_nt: TGTGCCAGCAGTTTAAGAAGGTCCAGGTTGAACACCGGGGAGCTGTTTTTT

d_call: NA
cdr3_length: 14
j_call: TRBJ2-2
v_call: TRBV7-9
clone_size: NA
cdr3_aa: CASSLFQGTGELFF
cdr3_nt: TGTGCCAGCAGCTTATTCCAGGGCACCGGGGAGCTGTTTTTT

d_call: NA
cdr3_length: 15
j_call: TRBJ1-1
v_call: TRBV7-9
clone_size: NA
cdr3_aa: CASSLGGRQNTEAFF
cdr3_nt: TGTGCCAGCAGCTTAGGGGGGAGGCAGAACACTGAAGCTTTCTTT

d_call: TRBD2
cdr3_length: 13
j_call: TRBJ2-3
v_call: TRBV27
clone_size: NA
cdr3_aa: CASAGGVTDTQYF
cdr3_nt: TGTGCCAGTGCGGGGGGAGTCACAGATACGCAGTATTTT

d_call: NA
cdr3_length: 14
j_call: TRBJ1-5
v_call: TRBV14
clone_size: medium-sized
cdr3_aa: CASSRQGIDQPQHF
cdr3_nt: TGTGCCAGCAGCCGGCAGGGGATAGATCAGCCCCAGCATTTT

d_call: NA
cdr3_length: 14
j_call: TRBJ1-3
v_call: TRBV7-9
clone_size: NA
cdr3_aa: CASSPSPLGNTIYF
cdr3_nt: TGTGCCAGCAGCCCTTCTCCCCTTGGAAACACTATATATTTT

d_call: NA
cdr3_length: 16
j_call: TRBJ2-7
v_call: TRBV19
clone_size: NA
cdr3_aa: CASSSSGVSGSYEQYF
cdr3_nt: TGTGCCAGTAGTTCGTCAGGGGTTAGCGGGTCCTACGAGCAGTACTTC

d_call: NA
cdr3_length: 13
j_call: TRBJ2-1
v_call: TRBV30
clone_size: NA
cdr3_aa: CAWQGSSYNEQFF
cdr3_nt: TGTGCCTGGCAGGGGAGCTCCTACAATGAGCAGTTCTTC

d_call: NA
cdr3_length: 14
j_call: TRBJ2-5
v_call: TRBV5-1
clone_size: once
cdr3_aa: CASSLAEGMETQYF
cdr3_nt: TGCGCCAGCAGCTTGGCCGAGGGAATGGAGACCCAGTACTTC

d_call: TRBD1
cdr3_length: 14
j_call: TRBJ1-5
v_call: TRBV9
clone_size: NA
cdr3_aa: CASSRQGGNQPQHF
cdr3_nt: TGTGCCAGCAGCCGACAGGGGGGCAATCAGCCCCAGCATTTT

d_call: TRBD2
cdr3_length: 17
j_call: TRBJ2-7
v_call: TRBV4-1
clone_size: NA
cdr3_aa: CASSQERLAGAANEQYF
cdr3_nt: TGCGCCAGCAGCCAAGAACGCCTAGCGGGAGCGGCAAACGAGCAGTACTTC

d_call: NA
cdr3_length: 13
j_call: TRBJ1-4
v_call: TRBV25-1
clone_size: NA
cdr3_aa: CASSSPLGGKLFF
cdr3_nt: TGTGCCAGCAGTTCACCTCTGGGTGGAAAACTGTTTTTT

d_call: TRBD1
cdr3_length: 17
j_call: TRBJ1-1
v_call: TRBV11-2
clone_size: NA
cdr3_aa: CASSHRQGSSMNTEAFF
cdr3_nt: TGTGCCAGCAGCCACCGACAGGGTAGCTCGATGAACACTGAAGCTTTCTTT

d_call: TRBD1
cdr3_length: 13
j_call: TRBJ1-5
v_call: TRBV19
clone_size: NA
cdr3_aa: CASMDRPNQPQHF
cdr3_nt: TGTGCCAGTATGGACAGGCCCAATCAGCCCCAGCATTTT

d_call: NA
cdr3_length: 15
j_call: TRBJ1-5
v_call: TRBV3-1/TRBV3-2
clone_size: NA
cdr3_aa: CASSPHSGQPAPQHF
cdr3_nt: TGTGCCAGCAGCCCGCACTCTGGACAGCCCGCGCCCCAGCATTTT

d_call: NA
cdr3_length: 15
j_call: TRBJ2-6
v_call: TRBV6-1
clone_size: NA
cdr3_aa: CASSESGEGANVLTF
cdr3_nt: TGTGCCAGCAGTGAAAGTGGGGAAGGGGCCAACGTCCTGACTTTC

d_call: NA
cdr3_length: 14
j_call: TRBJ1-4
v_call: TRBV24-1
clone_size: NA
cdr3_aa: CATSDASPNEKLFF
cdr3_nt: TGTGCCACCAGTGATGCGAGCCCTAATGAAAAACTGTTTTTT

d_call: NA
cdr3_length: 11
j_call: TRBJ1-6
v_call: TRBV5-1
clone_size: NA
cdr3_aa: CASGPDSPLHF
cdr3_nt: TGCGCCAGCGGGCCGGATTCACCCCTCCACTTT

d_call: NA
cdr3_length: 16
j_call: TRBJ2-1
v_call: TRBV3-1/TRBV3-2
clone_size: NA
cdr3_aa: CASSQEGASSYNEQFF
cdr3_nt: TGTGCCAGCAGCCAGGAGGGGGCGAGCTCCTACAATGAGCAGTTCTTC

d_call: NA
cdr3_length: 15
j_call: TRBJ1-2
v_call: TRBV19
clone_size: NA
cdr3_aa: CASSGLQEGAYGYTF
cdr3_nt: TGTGCCAGTAGTGGATTGCAGGAAGGGGCCTATGGCTACACCTTC

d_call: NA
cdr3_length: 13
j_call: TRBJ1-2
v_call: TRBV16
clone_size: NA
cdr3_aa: CASSPTGFRGYTF
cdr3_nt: TGTGCCAGCAGCCCCACAGGGTTCCGTGGCTACACCTTC